This T cell receptor beta chain was profiled in a study of T cells in tumors after PD-1 blockade. The study, taken as a whole, reports: Expanded exhausted CD8+ clones after therapy were mostly novel clonotypes. Peripheral recruitment is suggested, as some novel exhausted tumor clones were in pre-treatment blood. Clonal replacement appeared only between pre- and post-treatment samples.

The repertoire was sequenced with immunoSEQ multiplex PCR; TCRdb's copy has only in-frame clones and lacks some. The top ten clones hold roughly 13% of a sample with roughly 9,800 clones, 55% to 75% of them seen once. As regards this clone: Its antigen remains unidentified.

The germline V gene has CDR1 SGHTA and CDR2 FQGNSA. CDR3 size: 14 residues. V was trimmed by 4 bases and J by 4 bases, leaving 13 bases between them. Sample: tumor tissue, taken after anti-PD-1 treatment. This clonotype originated in a human donor with basal cell carcinoma. The chain recombines TRBV7-2 with TRBJ2-5; D is perhaps TRBD1 or TRBD2 (6 bases each). CDR3 amino acids: CASSSQGGSETQYF. The CDR3 DNA reads TGTGCCAGCAGCTCCCAAGGGGGGTCAGAGACCCAGTACTTC.